This TCR beta chain was documented in a study of identical twins. Via MiXCR, TCRdb re-called the 5' RACE reads, giving one row per CDR3 protein. The data contain about 690,000 distinct CDR3 sequences, 21% of them singletons. V lost 0 bases, J lost 10 bases, and 13 bases lay in between. CDR1 and CDR2 (germline): LGHNA, YSLEER. CDR3 size: 14 residues. Healthy Caucasians supplied all donations. The data were also submitted as part of a second study, on T cells expressing NK-cell markers.

This rearrangement joins TRBV4-3 to TRBJ2-1; tentatively, D is TRBD2 (5 bases). The clonotype was recovered from a young woman in good health. The material sequenced was PBMCs. The CDR3 DNA reads as TGCGCCAGCAGCCAAGATCCCTCTGCGGGCGAGCAGTTCTTC. Protein: CASSQDPSAGEQFF.